This T cell receptor (beta chain) appears in the sequencing data of a study of control samples from healthy donors and cancer patients. Profiling relied on immunoSEQ multiplex PCR, and the TCRdb table lists in-frame clones only, not all of them. This table has 68,000 or so clones, 83% appearing once. CDR1 is SGHTA and CDR2 is FQGNSA in the germline V gene. Germline trimming cut 2 bases from V and 6 bases from J; bases unmatched to any gene: 4. The CDR3 loop spans 14 amino acids. The receptor was derived from a man aged 60 to 69 in good health. The chain employs TRBV7-2 and TRBJ2-7, with 10 bases matching TRBD2. What was sequenced was blood. The CDR3 is CASSLTSGKGEQYF. CDR3 in DNA: TGTGCCAGCAGCTTAACTAGCGGGAAAGGCGAGCAGTACTTC.